This record concerns one T cell receptor beta chain sequence. Its antigen is still unknown. This sample was included in a study of OX40 agonist ivuxolimab in advanced cancers. Looking at the study overall: As their treatment, patients were administered ivuxolimab, an agonistic anti-OX40 (CD134) antibody. Three patients, one with hepatocellular carcinoma and two with cutaneous melanoma, achieved partial responses. The study's findings and limits: Average numbers of expanded clones were greater in CD8+ T cells than in CD4+.

Baseline was the first blood sampling point, followed by cycle 4 day 1 and cycle 7 day 1. The protocol was immunoSEQ multiplex PCR, while the TCRdb copy is restricted to in-frame clones and leaves out a portion. The sample holds 30,000 to 45,000 clones; roughly 86% are singletons and the top ten take roughly 2%. The V gene's germline CDR1 is SGHKS and CDR2 YYEKEE (reference sequence). Germline trimming cut 5 bases from V and 4 bases from J; bases unmatched to any gene: 4. The CDR3 has 13 residues. This specimen was CD4+ or CD8+ T cells sorted from blood, taken in a trial of the OX40 agonist ivuxolimab. This sequence was found in an adult with an advanced solid tumor such as melanoma, head and neck, liver or kidney cancer. The chain combines TRBV5-5 with TRBJ1-2; 8 bases align to TRBD1. CDR3 sequence: CASSFTGGYGYTF. The CDR3 nucleotides are TGTGCCAGCAGTTTTACAGGGGGCTATGGCTACACCTTC. Full variable domain (rest looked up from reference TRBV5-5 and TRBJ1-2): DAGVTQSPTHLIKTRGQQVTLRCSPISGHKSVSWYQQVLGQGPQFIFQYYEKEERGRGNFPDRFSARQFPNYSSELNVNALLLGDSALYLCASSFTGGYGYTFGSGTRLTVV.